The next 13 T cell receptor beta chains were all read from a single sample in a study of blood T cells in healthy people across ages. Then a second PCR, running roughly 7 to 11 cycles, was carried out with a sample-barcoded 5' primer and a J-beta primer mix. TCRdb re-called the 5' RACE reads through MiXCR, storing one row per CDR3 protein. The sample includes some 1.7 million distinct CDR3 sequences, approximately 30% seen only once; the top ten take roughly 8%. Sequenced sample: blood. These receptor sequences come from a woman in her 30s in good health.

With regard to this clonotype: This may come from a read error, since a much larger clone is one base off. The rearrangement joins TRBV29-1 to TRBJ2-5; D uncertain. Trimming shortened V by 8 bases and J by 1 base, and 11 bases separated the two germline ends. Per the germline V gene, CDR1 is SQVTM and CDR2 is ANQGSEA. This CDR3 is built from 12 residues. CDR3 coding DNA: TGCAGCTTACCTAGGTCCCAAGAGACCCAGTACTTC. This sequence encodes CSLPRSQETQYF.

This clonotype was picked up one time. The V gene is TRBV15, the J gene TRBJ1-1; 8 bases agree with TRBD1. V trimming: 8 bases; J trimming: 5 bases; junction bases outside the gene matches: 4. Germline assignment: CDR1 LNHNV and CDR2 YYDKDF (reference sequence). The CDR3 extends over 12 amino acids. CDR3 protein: CATQGALTEAFF. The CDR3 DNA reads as TGTGCCACCCAGGGGGCGTTGACTGAAGCTTTCTTT.

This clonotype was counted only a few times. Written as DNA, the CDR3 is TGTGCCAGCAGCTTAGAGTTTCTGAACACTGAAGCTTTCTTT. Translation gives CASSLEFLNTEAFF. The V gene is TRBV7-2, the J gene TRBJ1-1; D unclear. CDR3 size: 14 residues. V was trimmed by 1 base and J by 0 bases, leaving 6 bases between them. Looked up from germline, CDR1 is SGHTA and CDR2 is FQGNSA. The entire variable domain, with the rest obtained from reference TRBV7-2 and TRBJ1-1, is as follows: GAGVSQSPSNKVTEKGKDVELRCDPISGHTALYWYRQSLGQGLEFLIYFQGNSAPDKSGLPSDRFSAERTGGSVSTLTIQRTQQEDSAVYLCASSLEFLNTEAFFGQGTRLTVV.

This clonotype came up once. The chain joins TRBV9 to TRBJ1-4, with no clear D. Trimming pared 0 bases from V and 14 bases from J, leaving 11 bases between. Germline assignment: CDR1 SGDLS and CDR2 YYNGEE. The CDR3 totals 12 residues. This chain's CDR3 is CASSVAAGRLFF. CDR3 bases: TGTGCCAGCAGCGTAGCTGCCGGCCGGCTGTTTTTT.

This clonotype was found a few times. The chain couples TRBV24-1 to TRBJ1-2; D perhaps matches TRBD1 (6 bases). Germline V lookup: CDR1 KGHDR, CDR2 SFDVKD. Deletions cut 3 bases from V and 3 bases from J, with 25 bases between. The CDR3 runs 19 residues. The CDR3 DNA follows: TGTGCCACCAGTGATGGACGGCCCGGGGGGGCTTCGGCGGACTATGGCTACACCTTC. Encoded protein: CATSDGRPGGASADYGYTF.

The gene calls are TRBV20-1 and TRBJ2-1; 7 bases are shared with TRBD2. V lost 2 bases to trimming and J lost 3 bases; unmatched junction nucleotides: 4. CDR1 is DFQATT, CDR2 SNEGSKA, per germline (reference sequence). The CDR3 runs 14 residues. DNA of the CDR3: TGCAGTGCTAGAAGCAGCGGGGACTACAATGAGCAGTTCTTC. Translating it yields CSARSSGDYNEQFF.

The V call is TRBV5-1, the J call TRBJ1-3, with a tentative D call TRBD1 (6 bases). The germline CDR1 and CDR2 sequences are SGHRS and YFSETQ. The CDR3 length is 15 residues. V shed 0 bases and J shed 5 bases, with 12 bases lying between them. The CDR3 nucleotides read TGCGCCAGCAGCTTGGGGACTGGGGACAGAAACACCATATATTTT. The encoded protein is CASSLGTGDRNTIYF.

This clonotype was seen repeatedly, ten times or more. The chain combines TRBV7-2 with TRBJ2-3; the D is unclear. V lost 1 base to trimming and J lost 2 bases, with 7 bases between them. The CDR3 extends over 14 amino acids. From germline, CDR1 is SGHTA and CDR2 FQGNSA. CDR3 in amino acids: CASSLDRNTDTQYF. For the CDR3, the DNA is TGTGCCAGCAGCTTAGACAGAAACACAGATACGCAGTATTTT. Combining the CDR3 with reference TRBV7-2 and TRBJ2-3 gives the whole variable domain GAGVSQSPSNKVTEKGKDVELRCDPISGHTALYWYRQSLGQGLEFLIYFQGNSAPDKSGLPSDRFSAERTGGSVSTLTIQRTQQEDSAVYLCASSLDRNTDTQYFGPGTRLTVL.

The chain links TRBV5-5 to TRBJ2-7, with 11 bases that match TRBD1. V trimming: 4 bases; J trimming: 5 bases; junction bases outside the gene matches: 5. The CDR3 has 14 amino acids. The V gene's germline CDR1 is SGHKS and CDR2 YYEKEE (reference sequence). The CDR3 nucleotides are TGTGCCAGCAGCCCGGACAGGGGGCTCAACGAGCAGTACTTC. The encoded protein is CASSPDRGLNEQYF.

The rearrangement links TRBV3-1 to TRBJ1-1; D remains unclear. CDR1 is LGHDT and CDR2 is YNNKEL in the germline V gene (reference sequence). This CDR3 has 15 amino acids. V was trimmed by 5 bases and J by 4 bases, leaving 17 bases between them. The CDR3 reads CASSSAVGMSTEAFF. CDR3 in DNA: TGTGCCAGCAGCTCCGCGGTGGGGATGAGCACTGAAGCTTTCTTT.

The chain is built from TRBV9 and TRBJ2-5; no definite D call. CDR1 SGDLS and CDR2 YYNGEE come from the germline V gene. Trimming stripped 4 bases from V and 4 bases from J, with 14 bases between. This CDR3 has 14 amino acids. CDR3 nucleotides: TGTGCCAGCAGCCCCCGAGCTCCCCCAGAGACCCAGTACTTC. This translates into CASSPRAPPETQYF.

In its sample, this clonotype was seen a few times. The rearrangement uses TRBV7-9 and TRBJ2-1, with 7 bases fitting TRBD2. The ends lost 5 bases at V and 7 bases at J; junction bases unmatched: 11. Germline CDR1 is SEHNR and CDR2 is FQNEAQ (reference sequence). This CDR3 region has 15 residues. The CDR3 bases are TGTGCCAGCAGCCCCGCGGGCGCGGGAGCGAATGAGCAGTTCTTC. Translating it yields CASSPAGAGANEQFF.

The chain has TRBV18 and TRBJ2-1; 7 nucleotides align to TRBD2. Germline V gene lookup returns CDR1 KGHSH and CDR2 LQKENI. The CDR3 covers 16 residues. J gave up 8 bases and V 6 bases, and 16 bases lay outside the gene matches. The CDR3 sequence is CASSRIMGGSGDEQFF. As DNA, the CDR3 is TGTGCCAGCTCCCGTATTATGGGCGGGAGCGGCGATGAGCAGTTCTTC.